A selection of T cell receptor beta chains follows, all from one sample in a study of blood T cell repertoires in COVID-19. Sequenced by immunoSEQ multiplex PCR; TCRdb stores in-frame clones only, minus some. This table has some 150,000 clones, about 77% appearing once. Source material: peripheral blood. These TCRs come from a man aged 55-75 years with acute or convalescent COVID-19. The CDR3 runs from the conserved cysteine through the conserved F or W. The D gene is left open where the match is weak.

CDR3 length	V gene	D gene	J gene	CDR3 protein
16	TRBV4-1	-	TRBJ2-2	CASSQQARTPTGELFF
17	TRBV10-2	TRBD2	TRBJ2-3	CASSEEITSGRRDTQYF
15	TRBV3-1/TRBV3-2	-	TRBJ2-3	CASSLNHRGTDTQYF
13	TRBV3-1/TRBV3-2	TRBD2	TRBJ2-5	CASSLTSEETQYF
15	TRBV7-3	-	TRBJ2-1	CASSLGSGSYNEQFF
13	TRBV11-2	-	TRBJ1-2	CASSLDRGAGYTF
14	TRBV6-5	TRBD1	TRBJ2-2	CATRTGEVTGELFF
12	TRBV19	-	TRBJ1-1	CASIEGDREAFF
15	TRBV21-1	-	TRBJ2-7	CASSKRTGEYYEQYF
13	TRBV11-1	-	TRBJ2-1	CASSRESYNEQFF
14	TRBV10-3	TRBD1	TRBJ2-5	CAISGQGGQETQYF
15	TRBV7-9	TRBD1	TRBJ2-5	CASSNGQGIRRTQYF
16	TRBV4-1	TRBD1	TRBJ2-7	CASSQGGTGGYYEQYF
16	TRBV6-4	TRBD2	TRBJ2-1	CASSEVGLAGFNEQFF
15	TRBV27	TRBD1	TRBJ1-5	CASRMDRGLSQPQHF